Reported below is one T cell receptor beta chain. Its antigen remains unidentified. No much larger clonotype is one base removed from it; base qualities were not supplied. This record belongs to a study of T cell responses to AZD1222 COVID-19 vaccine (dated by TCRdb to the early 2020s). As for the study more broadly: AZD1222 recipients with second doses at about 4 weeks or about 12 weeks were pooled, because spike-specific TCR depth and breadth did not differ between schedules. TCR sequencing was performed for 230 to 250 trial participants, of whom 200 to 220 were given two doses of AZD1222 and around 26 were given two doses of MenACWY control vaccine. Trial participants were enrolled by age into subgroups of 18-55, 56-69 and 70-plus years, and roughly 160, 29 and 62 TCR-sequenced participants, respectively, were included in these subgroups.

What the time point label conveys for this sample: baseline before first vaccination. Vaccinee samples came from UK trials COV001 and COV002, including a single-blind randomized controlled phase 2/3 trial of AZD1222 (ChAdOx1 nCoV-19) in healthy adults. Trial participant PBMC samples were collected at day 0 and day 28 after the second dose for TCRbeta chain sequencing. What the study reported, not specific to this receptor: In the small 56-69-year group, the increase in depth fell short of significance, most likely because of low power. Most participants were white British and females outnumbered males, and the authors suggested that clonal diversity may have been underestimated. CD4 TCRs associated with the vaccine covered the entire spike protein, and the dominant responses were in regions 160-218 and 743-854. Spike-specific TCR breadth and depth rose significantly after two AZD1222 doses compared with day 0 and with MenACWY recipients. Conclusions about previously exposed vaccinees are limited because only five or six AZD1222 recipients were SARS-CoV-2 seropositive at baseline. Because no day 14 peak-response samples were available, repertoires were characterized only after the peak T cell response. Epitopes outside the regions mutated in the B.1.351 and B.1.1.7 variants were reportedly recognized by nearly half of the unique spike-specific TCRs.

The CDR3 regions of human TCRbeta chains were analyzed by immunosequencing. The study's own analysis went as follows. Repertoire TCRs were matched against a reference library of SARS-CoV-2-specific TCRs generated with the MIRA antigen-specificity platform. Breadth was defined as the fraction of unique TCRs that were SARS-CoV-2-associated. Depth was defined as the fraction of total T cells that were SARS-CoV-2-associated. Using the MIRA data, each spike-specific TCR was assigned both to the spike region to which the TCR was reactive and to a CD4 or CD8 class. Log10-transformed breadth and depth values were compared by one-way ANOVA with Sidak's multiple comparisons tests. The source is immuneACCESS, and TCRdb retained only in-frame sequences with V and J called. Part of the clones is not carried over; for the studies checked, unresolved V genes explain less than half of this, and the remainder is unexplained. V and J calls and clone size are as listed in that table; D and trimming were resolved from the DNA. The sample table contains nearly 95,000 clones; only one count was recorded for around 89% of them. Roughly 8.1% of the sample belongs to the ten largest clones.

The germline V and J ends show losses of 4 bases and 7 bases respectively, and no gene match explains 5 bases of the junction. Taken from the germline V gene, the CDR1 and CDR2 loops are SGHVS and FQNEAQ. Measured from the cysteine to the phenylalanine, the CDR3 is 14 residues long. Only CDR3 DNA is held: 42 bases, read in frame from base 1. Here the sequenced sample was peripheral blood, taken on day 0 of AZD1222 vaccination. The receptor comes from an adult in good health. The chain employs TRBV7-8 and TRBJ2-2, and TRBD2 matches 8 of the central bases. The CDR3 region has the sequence CASSSKRGLGELFF. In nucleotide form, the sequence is TGTGCCAGCAGCTCCAAGCGGGGGCTCGGGGAGCTGTTTTTT.